This T cell receptor (beta chain) is from a study of OX40 agonist ivuxolimab in advanced cancers. For the study in its entirety: Ivuxolimab was an agonistic, fully human IgG2 monoclonal antibody directed against OX40 (CD134), a costimulatory receptor. Prior anti-PD-1, anti-PD-L1 or anti-CTLA-4 therapy was permitted, and checkpoint inhibitors had been received by about 44% of dose-escalation patients. Partial responses occurred in three dose-escalation patients, of whom one had hepatocellular carcinoma and two had cutaneous melanoma. Of the 50 or so patients in dose escalation, about 20 had hepatocellular carcinoma, about 15 had melanoma, 9 had renal cell carcinoma and 9 had head and neck cancer. In the dose-escalation cohort, 82.7% of patients were male, and the mean age was roughly 60 years, with a range of roughly 20 to 80. The purpose of peripheral TCRbeta sequencing was to test whether ivuxolimab changed TCR sequence diversity and led to clonal T-cell expansion. Intravenous ivuxolimab was administered to patients every 2 weeks at six dose levels: 0.01, 0.1, 0.3, 1.5, 3 and 10 mg/kg. The paper reports the monotherapy dose-escalation portion (N of about 47 patients) of the phase I ivuxolimab trial. Broad study findings and their caveats: Partial responders in the 0.1-3.0 mg/kg groups had among the lowest normalized peripheral clonal expansion, especially among CD8+ T cells. Which antigens the clonally expanded peripheral T cells were specific for was not determined. Low levels of normalized T-cell clonal expansion were also seen in some nonresponding patients. Clonal expansion of both CD4+ and CD8+ blood T cells was observed from baseline to week 6 at doses 0.1 to 3.0 mg/kg. After ivuxolimab, more expanded clones were found on average in CD8+ T cells than in CD4+ T cells.

This clone occurred a few times. No cognate antigen has been identified for it. Base quality data are lacking; no much larger clone is found one base away. Patients with autoimmune disease history or receiving systemic immunosuppression were excluded from the trial. Peripheral blood for TCR sequencing was collected from all dose cohorts at baseline, on cycle 4 day 1, and on cycle 7 day 1. Samples were obtained from an open-label, multicenter, first-in-human phase I dose-escalation trial of ivuxolimab. Adults with locally advanced or metastatic head and neck squamous cell, hepatocellular, melanoma or renal cell carcinoma were enrolled in the trial. Before TCR sequencing, CD4+ T cells and CD8+ T cells from peripheral blood were sorted into separate populations. CDR1 and CDR2 are drawn from the germline V gene: SGHRS, YFSETQ. The CDR3 holds 18 amino acids from the cysteine to the phenylalanine. CDR3 DNA only is kept here, 54 bases in frame from base 1. Here V drops 0 bases and J drops 4 bases, and the junction holds 13 bases not matched to any gene.

Genomic DNA was extracted from sorted cells for sequencing of the TCRbeta CDR3 region. The immunoSEQ Assay was used to sequence the TCRbeta CDR3 regions. This is the immuneACCESS table as TCRdb keeps it, with only in-frame sequences that have V and J called. A part of the clones is gone; compared with another copy, unresolved V genes explain less than half, and the rest is unexplained. The sample table holds fewer than 25,000 clones, of which around 90% were seen once. In total, the top ten clones hold around 31% of the sample. The clonotype was recovered from an adult with an advanced solid tumor such as melanoma, head and neck, liver or kidney cancer. This sample comprised CD4+ or CD8+ T cells sorted from blood, obtained in a trial of the OX40 agonist ivuxolimab. The sequence links TRBV5-1 to TRBJ2-1; 7 central nucleotides agree with TRBD2. The CDR3 has the sequence CASSLGAPSGPRYNEQFF. Here is the DNA: TGCGCCAGCAGCTTGGGAGCCCCTAGCGGTCCAAGGTACAATGAGCAGTTCTTC.